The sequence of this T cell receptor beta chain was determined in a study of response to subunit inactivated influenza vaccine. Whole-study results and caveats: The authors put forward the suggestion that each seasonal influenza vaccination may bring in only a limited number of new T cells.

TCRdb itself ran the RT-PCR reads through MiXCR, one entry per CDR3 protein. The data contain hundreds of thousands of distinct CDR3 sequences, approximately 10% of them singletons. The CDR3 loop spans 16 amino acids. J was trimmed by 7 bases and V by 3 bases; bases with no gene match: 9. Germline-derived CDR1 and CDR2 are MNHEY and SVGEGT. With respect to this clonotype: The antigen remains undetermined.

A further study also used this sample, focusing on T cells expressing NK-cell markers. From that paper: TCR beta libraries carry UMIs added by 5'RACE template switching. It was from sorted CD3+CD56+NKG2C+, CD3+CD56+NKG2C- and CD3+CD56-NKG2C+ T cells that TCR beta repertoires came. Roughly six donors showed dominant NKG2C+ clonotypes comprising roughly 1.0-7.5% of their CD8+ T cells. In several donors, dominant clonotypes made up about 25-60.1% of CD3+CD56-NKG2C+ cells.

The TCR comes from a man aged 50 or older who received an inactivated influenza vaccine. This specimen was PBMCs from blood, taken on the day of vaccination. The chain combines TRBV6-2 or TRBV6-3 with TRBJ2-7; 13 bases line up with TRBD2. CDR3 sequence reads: CASSYRLAGGLREQYF. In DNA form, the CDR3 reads TGTGCCAGCAGTTATCGACTAGCGGGAGGACTGCGGGAGCAGTACTTC.